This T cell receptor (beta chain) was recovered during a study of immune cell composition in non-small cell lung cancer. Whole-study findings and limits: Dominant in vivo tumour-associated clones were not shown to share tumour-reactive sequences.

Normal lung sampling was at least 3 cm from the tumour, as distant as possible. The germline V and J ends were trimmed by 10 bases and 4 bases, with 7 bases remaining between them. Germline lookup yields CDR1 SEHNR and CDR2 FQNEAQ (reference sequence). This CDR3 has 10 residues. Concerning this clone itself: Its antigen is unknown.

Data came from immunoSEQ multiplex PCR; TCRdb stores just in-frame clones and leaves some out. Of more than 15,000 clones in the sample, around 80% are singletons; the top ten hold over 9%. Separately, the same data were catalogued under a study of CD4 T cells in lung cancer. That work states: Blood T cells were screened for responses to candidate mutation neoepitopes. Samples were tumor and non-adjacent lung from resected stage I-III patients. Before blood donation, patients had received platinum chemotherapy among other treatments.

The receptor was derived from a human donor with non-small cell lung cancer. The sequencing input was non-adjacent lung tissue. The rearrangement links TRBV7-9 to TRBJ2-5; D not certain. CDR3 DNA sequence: TGTGCCACCCTAGGAGAGACCCAGTACTTC. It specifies CATLGETQYF.